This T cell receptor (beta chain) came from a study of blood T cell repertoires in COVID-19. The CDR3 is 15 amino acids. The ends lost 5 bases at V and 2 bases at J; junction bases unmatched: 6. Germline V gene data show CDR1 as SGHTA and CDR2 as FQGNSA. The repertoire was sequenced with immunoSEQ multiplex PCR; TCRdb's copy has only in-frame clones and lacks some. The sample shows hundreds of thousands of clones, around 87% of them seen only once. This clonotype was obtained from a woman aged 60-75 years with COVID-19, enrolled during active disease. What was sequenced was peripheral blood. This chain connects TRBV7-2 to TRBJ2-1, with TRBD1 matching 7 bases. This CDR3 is CASSPRGPTYNEQFF. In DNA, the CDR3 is TGTGCCAGCAGCCCAAGGGGGCCCACCTACAATGAGCAGTTCTTC. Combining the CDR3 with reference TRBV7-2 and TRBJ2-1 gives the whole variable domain GAGVSQSPSNKVTEKGKDVELRCDPISGHTALYWYRQSLGQGLEFLIYFQGNSAPDKSGLPSDRFSAERTGGSVSTLTIQRTQQEDSAVYLCASSPRGPTYNEQFFGPGTRLTVL.